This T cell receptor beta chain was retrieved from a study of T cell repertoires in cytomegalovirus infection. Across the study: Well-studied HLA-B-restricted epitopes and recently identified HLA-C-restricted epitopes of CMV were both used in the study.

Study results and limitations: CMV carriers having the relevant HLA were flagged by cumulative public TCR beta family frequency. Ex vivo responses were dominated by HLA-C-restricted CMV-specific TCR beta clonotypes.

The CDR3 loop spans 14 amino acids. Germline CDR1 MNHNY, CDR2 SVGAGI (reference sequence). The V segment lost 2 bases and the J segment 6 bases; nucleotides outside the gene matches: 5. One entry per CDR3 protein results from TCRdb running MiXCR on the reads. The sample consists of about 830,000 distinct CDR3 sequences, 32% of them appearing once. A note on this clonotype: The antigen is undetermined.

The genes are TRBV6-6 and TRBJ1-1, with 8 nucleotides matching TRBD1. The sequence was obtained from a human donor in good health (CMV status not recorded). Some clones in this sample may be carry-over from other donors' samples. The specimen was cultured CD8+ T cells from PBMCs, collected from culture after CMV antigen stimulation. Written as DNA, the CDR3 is TGTGCCAGCAGTTACAGGGACAGGACTCCTGAAGCTTTCTTT. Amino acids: CASSYRDRTPEAFF.